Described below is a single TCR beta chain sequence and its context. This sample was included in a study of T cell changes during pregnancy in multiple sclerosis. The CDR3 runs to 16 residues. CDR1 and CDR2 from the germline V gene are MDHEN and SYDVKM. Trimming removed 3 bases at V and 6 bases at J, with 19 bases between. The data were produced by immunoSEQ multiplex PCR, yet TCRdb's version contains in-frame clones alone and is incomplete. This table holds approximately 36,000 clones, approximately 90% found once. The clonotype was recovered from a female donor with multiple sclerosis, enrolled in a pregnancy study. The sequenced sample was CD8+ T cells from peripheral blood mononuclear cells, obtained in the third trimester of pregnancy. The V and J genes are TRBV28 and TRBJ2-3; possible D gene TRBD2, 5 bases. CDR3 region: CASSFGLAKPHDTQYF. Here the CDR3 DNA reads TGTGCCAGCAGTTTCGGGCTAGCCAAACCCCACGATACGCAGTATTTT.